This T cell receptor beta chain stems from a study of blood T cell repertoires in COVID-19. Only in-frame clones appear in the TCRdb table, and some are missing; sequencing was by immunoSEQ multiplex PCR. The table includes 250,000 to 300,000 clones, about 88% detected once. The CDR3 consists of 14 residues. The V gene's germline CDR1 is MNHEY and CDR2 SMNVEV (reference sequence). V gave up 5 bases and J gave up 1 base; unmatched junction bases: 2. Sequencing was done on a sample of peripheral blood. This clonotype was sampled from a man younger than 30 with active or convalescent COVID-19. The rearrangement joins TRBV27 to TRBJ1-3; 7 bases agree with TRBD1. CDR3 sequence reads: CASSTGVSGNTIYF. The CDR3 nucleotides read TGTGCCAGCAGTACAGGGGTGTCTGGAAACACCATATATTTT.